The 14 T cell receptor beta chains in this list originate from one sample, sequenced in a study of T cell responses to AZD1222 COVID-19 vaccine. Clones were read by immunoSEQ multiplex PCR, and TCRdb kept only the in-frame ones, dropping some. The sample consists of approximately 190,000 clones, more than 90% of them appearing once. The sample consisted of peripheral blood, taken 28 days after the second dose of the MenACWY control vaccine. These receptors all stem from an adult who received the MenACWY meningococcal vaccine as a control.

A single count supports this clone. The chain uses TRBV28 and TRBJ2-3; D ambiguous. Between the trimmed V and J ends, which lost 3 bases and 3 bases, there was a span of 13 bases. The CDR3 has 15 amino acids. Per the germline V gene, CDR1 is MDHEN and CDR2 is SYDVKM. The DNA for the CDR3 is TGTGCCAGCAGTTTTTATGGGCGCGGAACAGATACGCAGTATTTT. It yields the protein CASSFYGRGTDTQYF.

The J gene is TRBJ2-1, the V gene TRBV5-1, with a weak D call TRBD2 (6 bases). The CDR3 runs 14 residues. The germline V gene has CDR1 SGHRS and CDR2 YFSETQ. Trimming removed 4 bases at V and 10 bases at J, with 18 bases between. CDR3 sequence: CASSLVVAGPEQFF. The CDR3 DNA is TGCGCCAGCAGCCTGGTTGTGGCGGGACCGGAGCAGTTCTTC.

This clone is a singleton in its sample. Other DNA variants within this sample encode the same CDR3. The CDR3 sequence is CASSLEGGNQPQHF. CDR3 nucleotides: TGCGCCAGCAGCTTGGAAGGGGGCAATCAGCCCCAGCATTTT. The chain carries TRBV5-1 and TRBJ1-5; D might be TRBD1 (5 bases). V lost 0 bases, J lost 2 bases, and 6 bases lay in between. CDR3 size: 14 residues. The V gene's germline CDR1 is SGHRS and CDR2 YFSETQ.

The chain links TRBV6-5 to TRBJ1-5, with D tentatively TRBD1 (5 bases). V was pared by 6 bases and J by 2 bases, with 14 bases between. This CDR3 comprises 15 residues. Germline V gene data show CDR1 as MNHEY and CDR2 as SVGAGI. The CDR3 here is CASRLGRGGNQPQHF. The CDR3 region has the DNA TGTGCCAGCAGGCTAGGACGGGGGGGCAATCAGCCCCAGCATTTT.

The V call is TRBV5-5, the J call TRBJ1-1; TRBD1 aligns across 8 bases. Germline values: CDR1 SGHKS, CDR2 YYEKEE (reference sequence). The CDR3 has 14 residues. Germline trimming cut 4 bases from V and 11 bases from J; bases unmatched to any gene: 13. The DNA for the CDR3 is TGTGCCAGCAGCGCGCCCGGACAGGGTCTTCAGGCTTTCTTT. As protein: CASSAPGQGLQAFF.

The CDR3 protein is CATSDTRLAGVTNEQFF. As DNA, the CDR3 is TGTGCCACCAGTGACACCCGACTAGCGGGAGTGACCAATGAGCAGTTCTTC. The chain joins TRBV24-1 to TRBJ2-1; 12 bases map to TRBD2. Trimming at V came to 4 bases and at J to 6 bases, leaving 9 bases not matched to a gene. The CDR3 has 17 amino acids. Germline CDR1 is KGHDR and CDR2 is SFDVKD.

The V gene is TRBV3-1 (or the pseudogene TRBV3-2), the J gene TRBJ1-5; no reliable D call. The ends were cut back, 1 base at V and 0 bases at J, with 7 bases in the middle. The CDR3 totals 15 residues. CDR1 is LGHDT and CDR2 is YNNKEL in the germline V gene (reference sequence). As DNA, the CDR3 is TGTGCCAGCAGCCAAGGGAGAGCTAGCAATCAGCCCCAGCATTTT. It translates to CASSQGRASNQPQHF.

The table lists this clone with a count of one. The V gene is TRBV6-5, the J gene TRBJ2-7; TRBD2 agrees at 7 bases. Looked up from germline, CDR1 is MNHEY and CDR2 is SVGAGI. The CDR3 length is 12 residues. Germline trimming cut 8 bases from V and 3 bases from J; bases unmatched to any gene: 4. The CDR3 DNA reads as TGTGCCAGCGGGAGGGGAATCTACGAGCAGTACTTC. Protein product: CASGRGIYEQYF.

This clone was counted only a few times. As DNA, the CDR3 is TGTGCCAGCAGTGAATACCGGTCAGGGGTAGGTGGAAACACCATATATTTT. The encoded protein is CASSEYRSGVGGNTIYF. The rearrangement links TRBV6-1 to TRBJ1-3, with a tentative D call TRBD1 (6 bases). This CDR3 comprises 17 residues. V lost 2 bases and J 3 bases, leaving 17 bases between the germline ends. Germline CDR1 is MNHNS and CDR2 is SASEGT.

The chain carries TRBV7-2 and TRBJ2-1, with D perhaps matching TRBD2 (6 bases). V was clipped by 6 bases and J by 8 bases, with 20 bases between them. The CDR3 has 15 amino acids. Per the germline V gene, CDR1 is SGHTA and CDR2 is FQGNSA. As DNA, the CDR3 is TGTGCCAGCAGTAAGACTAGTGGAATTGGGTATGAGCAGTTCTTC. Its protein is CASSKTSGIGYEQFF.

This sequence joins TRBV19 and TRBJ1-5; 9 bases agree with TRBD1. The CDR3 runs to 16 residues. CDR1 and CDR2 (germline): LNHDA, SQIVND (reference sequence). Losses at the gene ends were 0 bases for V and 4 bases for J; bases not matched to a gene: 4. CDR3 DNA sequence: TGTGCCAGTAGTATAGAGACAGGGGGGCCTAATCAGCCCCAGCATTTT. Amino acid sequence: CASSIETGGPNQPQHF.

Comment on this clone: Relative to the germline gene, one junction end is altered; a read error may explain this. The chain links TRBV20-1 to TRBJ1-4; D not certain. There are 11 residues in the CDR3. CDR1 is DFQATT, CDR2 SNEGSKA, per germline (reference sequence). The CDR3 reads CSARPKEKLFF. CDR3 nucleotides: TGCAGTGCTAGACCTAAAGAAAAACTGTTTTTT.

The chain uses TRBV24-1 and TRBJ2-1; D call uncertain. The CDR3 is made up of 13 amino acids. V lost 8 bases and J 5 bases, leaving 12 bases between the germline ends. From germline, CDR1 is KGHDR and CDR2 SFDVKD. This CDR3 reads CATTNPVHNEQFF. The CDR3 DNA sequence: TGTGCCACCACCAACCCCGTACACAATGAGCAGTTCTTC.

The chain carries TRBV19 and TRBJ2-3; no clear D. Germline assignment: CDR1 LNHDA and CDR2 SQIVND (reference sequence). The CDR3 runs to 15 residues. The V gene lost 5 bases and the J gene lost 0 bases, with 12 bases spanning the gap. The CDR3 reads CASSPDISSTDTQYF. CDR3 DNA sequence: TGTGCCAGTAGTCCCGACATCTCGAGCACAGATACGCAGTATTTT.